This TCR beta chain originates from a study of glioma-infiltrating T cells after dendritic cell vaccination. Overall study: Between about 2003 and 2012, patients got autologous tumor lysate-pulsed dendritic cell vaccines.

Findings and limits, study-wide: No direct clonality-survival link was found; a diverse polyclonal response may matter.

Time point indicated: after dendritic cell vaccination, including at tumor progression/relapse. Fresh-frozen tumor tissue and more than two years of survival data were available for all. PBMC were collected before vaccination, two weeks after the third vaccination, and at progression. A word on this clone: Its target is unknown.

Generated by immunoSEQ multiplex PCR, the TCRdb table keeps only in-frame clones and is missing some. The table includes 72,000 or so clones, roughly 84% detected once. The specimen comprised blood, sampled after dendritic cell vaccination. The sequence was collected from a human donor with glioblastoma.

The CDR3 bases are TGCGCCAGCAGCCTTCTGGGGGGGGAGGGTGAAGCTTTCTTT. Encoded protein: CASSLLGGEGEAFF. The chain carries TRBV5-1 and TRBJ1-1; D is possibly TRBD1 (5 bases). The CDR3 consists of 14 residues. Trimming shortened V by 4 bases and J by 7 bases, and 17 bases separated the two germline ends. Germline assignment: CDR1 SGHRS and CDR2 YFSETQ.